This TCR beta chain was recorded in a study of blood T cell repertoires in COVID-19. The wider study: There were acute and convalescent COVID-19 samples, and they came from the United States, Italy and Spain. Sample material is recorded as cDNA or gDNA derived from T cells, B-cell-depleted T cells, or PBMCs.

Germline-derived CDR1 and CDR2 are MNHEY and SMNVEV (reference sequence). CDR3 size: 15 residues. Losses at the gene ends were 5 bases for V and 5 bases for J; bases not matched to a gene: 8. As originally analysed: For nucleated cells, counts were estimated from reference gene primer amplification. The table came from immunoSEQ multiplex PCR; TCRdb's copy has only in-frame clones and leaves some out. V, J and clone size were drawn from that table, and D and trimming were deduced from the DNA. The data show a few hundred thousand clones, with approximately 90% seen just once and 2% to 3% held by the top ten.

The sequencing input was peripheral blood. The chain recombines TRBV27 with TRBJ2-7; 11 positions match TRBD2. The clonotype comes from a man aged 18-30 years with active or convalescent COVID-19. CDR3 sequence (DNA): TGTGCCAGCAGTAGAACGACTAGCGGGAACCACGAGCAGTACTTC. This encodes CASSRTTSGNHEQYF.